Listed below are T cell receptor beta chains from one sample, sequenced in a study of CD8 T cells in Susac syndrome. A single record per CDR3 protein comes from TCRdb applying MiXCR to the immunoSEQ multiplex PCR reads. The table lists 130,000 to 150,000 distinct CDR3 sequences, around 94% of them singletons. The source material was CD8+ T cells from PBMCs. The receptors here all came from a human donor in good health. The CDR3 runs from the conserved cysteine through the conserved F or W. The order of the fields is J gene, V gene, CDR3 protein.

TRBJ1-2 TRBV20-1 CSARKDGYTF
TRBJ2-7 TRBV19 CASRGTGSYEQYF
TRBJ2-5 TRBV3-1 CASSQPGGSSSPQETQYF
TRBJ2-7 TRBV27 CAIAAYEQYF
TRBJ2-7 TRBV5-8 CASSLGSALQQYF
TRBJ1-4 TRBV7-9 CASSFPGEGTNEKLFF
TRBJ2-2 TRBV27 CASTLSGNTGELFF
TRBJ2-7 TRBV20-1 CSARDQGAASYEQYF
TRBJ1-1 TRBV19 CASSIGTEAFF
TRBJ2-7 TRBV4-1 CASSQRETYEQYF
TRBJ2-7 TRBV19 CASSYRANYEQYF
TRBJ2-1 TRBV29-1 CSSSGTTSYNEQFF
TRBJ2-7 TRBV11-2 CASSPGLAGEQYF
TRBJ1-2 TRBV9 CASSLQDRELDGYTF
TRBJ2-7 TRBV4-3 CASSQRGLPGEQYF
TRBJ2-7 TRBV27 CASSRVDSLYEQYF
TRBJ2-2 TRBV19 CASSMGGTGELFF
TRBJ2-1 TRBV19 CASSELSLNEQFF
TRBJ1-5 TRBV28 CASSYGAHQPQHF
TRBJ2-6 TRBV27 CASSLASGANVLTF
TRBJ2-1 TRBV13 CASSPGIIYNEQFF
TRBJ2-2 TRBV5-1 CASSLLTYRVNTGELFF
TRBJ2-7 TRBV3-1 CASSQEGNGRSSYEQYF
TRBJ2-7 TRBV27 CASSLAASSPPYF
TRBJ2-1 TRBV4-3 CASSQVAEHNEQFF
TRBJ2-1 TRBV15 CATSRFYLGEQFF
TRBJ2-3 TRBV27 CASRDYLTDTQYF
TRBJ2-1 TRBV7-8 CASSFSGTSGRAGEQFF
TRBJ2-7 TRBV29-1 CSVSPGPYKQYF
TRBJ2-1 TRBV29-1 CSVIPGDNEQFF
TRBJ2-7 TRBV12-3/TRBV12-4 CASSLTPRGAYEQYF
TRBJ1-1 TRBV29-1 CSVEDIQGGDTEAFF
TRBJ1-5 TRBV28 CASASSNQPQHF
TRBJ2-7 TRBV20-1 CSAREIGLSYEQYF
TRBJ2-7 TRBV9 CASSGTGGEQYF
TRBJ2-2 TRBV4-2 CASSHGNTGELFF
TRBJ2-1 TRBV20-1 CSATGTSSPNEQFF
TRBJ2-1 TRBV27 CASSPRGVHNEQFF
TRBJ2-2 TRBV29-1 CSVWRVTGELFF
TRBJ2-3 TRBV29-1 CSVEVQGGRTDTQYF
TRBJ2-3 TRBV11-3 CASSLASDTQYF
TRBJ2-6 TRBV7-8 CASSFPATGSSGANVLTF
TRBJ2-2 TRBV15 CATSRTQLNTGELFF
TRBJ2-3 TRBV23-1 CASSQSTPSGSTDTQYF
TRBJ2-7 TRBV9 CASSPGLAFGEQYF
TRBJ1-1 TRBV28 CASSLRSGGMNTEAFF
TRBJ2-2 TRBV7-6 CASSTSGSGYTGELFF
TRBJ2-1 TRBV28 CASSLLLAGANEQFF
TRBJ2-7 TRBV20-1 CSAEDRTSSYEQYF
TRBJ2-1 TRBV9 CASSVGGGGPEQFF
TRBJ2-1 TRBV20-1 CSARTSGAEQFF
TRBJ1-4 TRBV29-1 CSTLLNNEKLFF
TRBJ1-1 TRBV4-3 CASSQSSLMNTEAFF
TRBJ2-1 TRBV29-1 CSVAGLAVYNEQFF
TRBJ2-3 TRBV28 CASGETDTQYF
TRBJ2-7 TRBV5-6 CASSFGPFGYEQYF
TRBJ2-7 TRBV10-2 CASSEPGTKYEQYF
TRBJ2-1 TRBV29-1 CSVRTPLSYNEQFF
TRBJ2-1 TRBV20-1 CSARVGGNEQFF